Following are 19 T cell receptor beta chains from one sample sequenced in a study of T cell responses to AZD1222 COVID-19 vaccine. Data came from immunoSEQ multiplex PCR; TCRdb stores just in-frame clones and leaves some out. The sample lists about 270,000 clones; 90% to 95% were seen once. This sample comprised peripheral blood, obtained 28 days after the second AZD1222 dose. Every receptor here comes from an adult who received the AZD1222 COVID-19 vaccine.

This chain links TRBV5-1 with TRBJ1-1, with D unclear. Germline CDR1 and CDR2: SGHRS and YFSETQ. Trimming stripped 4 bases from V and 6 bases from J, with 16 bases between. The CDR3 runs 14 residues. CDR3 amino acids: CASSVTLGVPEAFF. As DNA, the CDR3 is TGCGCCAGCAGCGTAACCCTCGGGGTCCCTGAAGCTTTCTTT.

The chain couples TRBV11-2 to TRBJ2-7, with D tentatively TRBD1 (5 bases). This CDR3 has 15 amino acids. Germline V gene sequence: CDR1 SGHAT, CDR2 FQNNGV. V shed 2 bases and J shed 1 base, with 12 bases lying between them. CDR3 DNA: TGTGCCAGCAGCTTAACTCAGGGCTCGTCCTACGAGCAGTACTTC. Its translation: CASSLTQGSSYEQYF.

This sequence joins TRBV28 and TRBJ2-1, with 7 bases that match TRBD2. The ends lost 3 bases at V and 9 bases at J; junction bases unmatched: 8. Per the germline V gene, CDR1 is MDHEN and CDR2 is SYDVKM. This CDR3 is 14 amino acids long. The CDR3 DNA reads TGTGCCAGCAGTTTGGGGAGGGCCAGGATTGAGCAGTTCTTC. This codes for CASSLGRARIEQFF.

J is TRBJ1-4 and V is TRBV29-1; no clear D gene. Germline V gene sequence: CDR1 SQVTM, CDR2 ANQGSEA. Trimming shortened V by 4 bases and J by 9 bases, and 18 bases separated the two germline ends. CDR3 length: 14 amino acids. As DNA, the CDR3 is TGCAGCGTTGCCGAGGGAGTTGGTCCTCAAAAACTGTTTTTT. It codes for CSVAEGVGPQKLFF.

The chain employs TRBV21-1 and TRBJ1-5; the table assigns TRBD1, which was not confirmed against the DNA. TRBV21-1 is designated a pseudogene. The length of the CDR3 is 17 residues. CDR3 amino acids: CASSKGARACSNQPQHF. In DNA form, the CDR3 reads TGTGCCAGCAGCAAAGGTGCCAGGGCTTGTTCCAATCAGCCCCAGCATTTT.

The V and J genes are TRBV28 and TRBJ2-7; 9 bases map to TRBD2. V dropped 6 bases and J dropped 2; count of bases not matched to a gene: 5. CDR1 and CDR2 (germline): MDHEN, SYDVKM. This CDR3 is built from 14 residues. This CDR3 is CASRLAGDPYEQYF. CDR3 coding DNA: TGTGCCAGCAGGTTAGCGGGAGATCCCTACGAGCAGTACTTC.

CDR3 DNA sequence: TGTGCCAGCAGTATAAGGGGTTCTGGAAACACCATATATTTT. Residues: CASSIRGSGNTIYF. The chain is built from TRBV28 and TRBJ1-3, with D maybe TRBD1 (5 bases). Germline CDR1 and CDR2: MDHEN and SYDVKM. V was shortened by 5 bases and J by 1 base, with 9 bases between the two germline ends. The CDR3 spans 14 residues.

V is TRBV19 and J is TRBJ2-7; 7 positions agree with TRBD1. V trimming: 3 bases; J trimming: 2 bases; junction bases outside the gene matches: 4. The length of the CDR3 is 14 residues. Germline assignment: CDR1 LNHDA and CDR2 SQIVND (reference sequence). As DNA, the CDR3 is TGTGCCAGTAGTATGACAGGGACGACCTACGAGCAGTACTTC. It encodes CASSMTGTTYEQYF.

The table lists this clone with a few counts. The chain has TRBV10-3 and TRBJ1-5; D is unclear. The CDR3 has 13 amino acids. Germline CDR1 reads ENHRY; CDR2 reads SYGVKD. Trimming shortened V by 3 bases and J by 8 bases, and 11 bases separated the two germline ends. The CDR3 spells CAISESGQEPQHF. The CDR3 DNA follows: TGTGCCATCAGTGAATCTGGGCAGGAGCCCCAGCATTTT.

The chain employs TRBV20-1 and TRBJ1-1; no firm D call. CDR3 length equals 10 residues. From germline, CDR1 is DFQATT and CDR2 SNEGSKA (reference sequence). CDR3 bases: TGCAGCGCGTTTTCCGATGAAGCTTTCTTT. It translates to CSAFSDEAFF.

V usage is TRBV19 and J usage is TRBJ1-1, with a weak D call TRBD1 (6 bases). The CDR3 has 13 amino acids. The ends were cut back, 5 bases at V and 8 bases at J, with 15 bases in the middle. The germline CDR1 and CDR2 sequences are LNHDA and SQIVND (reference sequence). This CDR3 is CASSFTTGWEAFF. The CDR3 DNA reads TGTGCCAGTAGTTTTACCACAGGGTGGGAAGCTTTCTTT.

V and J are TRBV5-1 and TRBJ2-7, with D unclear. In germline, CDR1 is SGHRS, CDR2 YFSETQ. Trimming shortened V by 0 bases and J by 4 bases, and 11 bases separated the two germline ends. This CDR3 has 14 amino acids. The CDR3 protein is CASSLGLATYEQYF. For the CDR3, the DNA is TGCGCCAGCAGCTTGGGATTAGCTACGTACGAGCAGTACTTC. Together with reference TRBV5-1 and TRBJ2-7, the CDR3 gives the full variable domain: KAGVTQTPRYLIKTRGQQVTLSCSPISGHRSVSWYQQTPGQGLQFLFEYFSETQRNKGNFPGRFSGRQFSNSRSEMNVSTLELGDSALYLCASSLGLATYEQYFGPGTRLTVT.

This CDR3 is CASTPSGNTEAFF. CDR3 DNA sequence: TGCGCCAGCACCCCAAGCGGGAACACTGAAGCTTTCTTT. The rearrangement uses TRBV5-1 and TRBJ1-1, with D unresolved. The germline V and J ends were trimmed by 6 bases and 1 base, with 10 bases remaining between them. CDR1 SGHRS and CDR2 YFSETQ come from the germline V gene. CDR3 length equals 13 residues. Using reference TRBV5-1 and TRBJ1-1 for the parts outside the CDR3, the full variable domain is KAGVTQTPRYLIKTRGQQVTLSCSPISGHRSVSWYQQTPGQGLQFLFEYFSETQRNKGNFPGRFSGRQFSNSRSEMNVSTLELGDSALYLCASTPSGNTEAFFGQGTRLTVV.

The V gene is TRBV9, the J gene TRBJ2-1, with TRBD1 identical over 7 bases. The length of the CDR3 is 15 residues. With 2 bases clipped from V and 0 bases from J, the junction kept 2 bases outside the gene matches. Looked up from germline, CDR1 is SGDLS and CDR2 is YYNGEE. The CDR3 DNA reads as TGTGCCAGCAGCGTGGGACAGAGCTCCTACAATGAGCAGTTCTTC. Its translation: CASSVGQSSYNEQFF.

The V and J genes are TRBV7-2 and TRBJ1-4; D perhaps matches TRBD1 (6 bases). V shed 0 bases and J shed 3 bases, with 14 bases lying between them. The germline CDR1 and CDR2 sequences are SGHTA and FQGNSA. The CDR3 has 17 residues. The CDR3 DNA follows: TGTGCCAGCAGCTTAGCCCCACTGGCAGGGGCTAATGAAAAACTGTTTTTT. Translation: CASSLAPLAGANEKLFF.

The rearrangement links TRBV7-9 to TRBJ1-2, with TRBD1 identical over 8 bases. The CDR3 has 13 amino acids. J was trimmed by 6 bases and V by 5 bases; bases with no gene match: 5. Germline V gene sequence: CDR1 SEHNR, CDR2 FQNEAQ (reference sequence). CDR3 nucleotides: TGTGCCAGCAGCATGGACAGGGTCCATGGCTACACCTTC. Protein: CASSMDRVHGYTF.

This clone is a singleton in its sample. The V gene is TRBV27, the J gene TRBJ2-7, with TRBD2 matching over 14 bases. Per the germline V gene, CDR1 is MNHEY and CDR2 is SMNVEV (reference sequence). The CDR3 is made up of 16 amino acids. Losses at the gene ends were 6 bases for V and 4 bases for J; bases not matched to a gene: 8. The CDR3, as DNA: TGTGCCAGCAGACGGGGACTAGCGGGAGAAGGGTACGAGCAGTACTTC. The encoded protein is CASRRGLAGEGYEQYF.

The rearrangement links TRBV7-2 to TRBJ2-7, with 8 bases that match TRBD2. The trim removed 5 bases at V and 1 base at J, leaving 10 bases unmatched. The CDR3 length is 16 residues. CDR1 SGHTA and CDR2 FQGNSA come from the germline V gene. The CDR3, as DNA: TGTGCCAGCAGCCCATCCGGGACTAGGCCTTCCTACGAGCAGTACTTC. Its protein is CASSPSGTRPSYEQYF.

V gene TRBV9 combines with J gene TRBJ1-2; TRBD1 might be the D (5 bases). The CDR3 sequence is 11 residues long. Trimming shortened V by 9 bases and J by 10 bases, and 16 bases separated the two germline ends. Germline V gene sequence: CDR1 SGDLS, CDR2 YYNGEE. The CDR3 is CATRSGLDYTF. The CDR3 coding sequence is TGTGCCACTCGGTCAGGGCTTGACTACACCTTC.